These 11 T cell receptor beta chains share one sample of origin, sequenced in a study of blood T cell repertoires in COVID-19. Generated by immunoSEQ multiplex PCR, the TCRdb table keeps only in-frame clones and is missing some. The table includes some 120,000 clones, roughly 90% detected once. Sequencing used peripheral blood. Receptor source: a man between 60 and 75 years old with COVID-19, enrolled during active disease.

The chain uses TRBV7-3 and TRBJ1-1; D may be TRBD1 (6 bases). Germline CDR1 reads SGHTA; CDR2 reads FQGTGA. Trimming pared 4 bases from V and 3 bases from J, leaving 12 bases between. This CDR3 has 14 amino acids. As DNA, the CDR3 is TGTGCCAGCAGCTCCGAAGGGGGTTACACTGAAGCTTTCTTT. Translated: CASSSEGGYTEAFF.

This clone occurred a few times. The chain employs TRBV5-4 and TRBJ1-4, with D possibly being TRBD1 (5 bases). Germline values: CDR1 SGHNT, CDR2 YYREEE (reference sequence). V lost 3 bases, J lost 6 bases, and 9 bases lay in between. The CDR3 runs to 13 residues. CDR3 region: CASSSLQDEKLFF. For the CDR3, the DNA is TGTGCCAGCAGCTCGTTACAGGATGAAAAACTGTTTTTT.

The CDR3, as DNA: TGCGCCAGCAGCCAGGACATGGCTAATGAAAAACTGTTTTTT. It yields the protein CASSQDMANEKLFF. This chain joins TRBV5-1 and TRBJ1-4, with a possible D match to TRBD1 (5 bases). The CDR3 extends over 14 amino acids. V lost 4 bases to trimming and J lost 3 bases, with 10 bases between them. CDR1 is SGHRS, CDR2 YFSETQ, per germline.

CDR3 DNA: TGTGCCAGCAGCCAAGATCTTCGGGGGACTGAAGCTTTCTTT. Translation: CASSQDLRGTEAFF. V is TRBV3-1 (or the pseudogene TRBV3-2) and J is TRBJ1-1; tentatively, D is TRBD1 (5 bases). The CDR3 is made up of 14 amino acids. V dropped 0 bases and J dropped 5 bases, with 10 bases sitting between them. Germline CDR1 reads LGHDT; CDR2 reads YNNKEL (reference sequence).

This chain uses TRBV18 with TRBJ1-5, with D perhaps TRBD1 (6 bases). The CDR3 contains 14 residues. Germline CDR1 is KGHSH and CDR2 is LQKENI. The V and J ends lost 3 bases and 7 bases respectively, with 13 bases between them. As DNA, the CDR3 is TGTGCCAGCTCACCCATGGCAGGGGAACAGCCCCAGCATTTT. Its translation is CASSPMAGEQPQHF.

The rearrangement uses TRBV9 and TRBJ2-2, with 7 bases matching TRBD1. Trimming took 4 bases from V and 1 from J; bases not matched to a gene: 13. The V gene's germline CDR1 is SGDLS and CDR2 YYNGEE. CDR3 length equals 18 residues. The CDR3 here is CASSPTFGRGMNTGELFF. CDR3 nucleotide sequence: TGTGCCAGCAGCCCCACTTTCGGCAGGGGGATGAACACCGGGGAGCTGTTTTTT.

V is TRBV19 and J is TRBJ2-4, with D perhaps TRBD2 (6 bases). Germline V gene sequence: CDR1 LNHDA, CDR2 SQIVND (reference sequence). V gave up 7 bases and J gave up 2 bases, with 21 bases separating them. CDR3 length: 17 residues. Here the CDR3 reads CASTLQGTRGTKNIQYF. CDR3 DNA: TGTGCCAGTACTCTTCAAGGGACTCGCGGGACCAAAAACATTCAGTACTTC. Together with reference TRBV19 and TRBJ2-4, the CDR3 gives the full variable domain: DGGITQSPKYLFRKEGQNVTLSCEQNLNHDAMYWYRQDPGQGLRLIYYSQIVNDFQKGDIAEGYSVSREKKESFPLTVTSAQKNPTAFYLCASTLQGTRGTKNIQYFGAGTRLSVL.

The chain is built from TRBV3-1 (or the pseudogene TRBV3-2) and TRBJ1-1; TRBD1 aligns across 8 bases. Trimming took 0 bases from V and 0 from J; bases not matched to a gene: 21. Germline V gene data show CDR1 as LGHDT and CDR2 as YNNKEL (reference sequence). This CDR3 contains 22 residues. The CDR3 protein is CASSQEALTGRTGRGLNTEAFF. The CDR3 DNA reads TGTGCCAGCAGCCAAGAGGCCCTAACCGGAAGGACAGGGAGGGGCCTGAACACTGAAGCTTTCTTT.

This clone is a singleton in its sample. The chain carries TRBV30 and TRBJ1-1, with 9 bases matching TRBD1. CDR1 GTSNPN and CDR2 SVGIG come from the germline V gene (reference sequence). V shed 3 bases, J shed 1 base, and the junction held 6 bases outside the gene matches. The CDR3 runs to 15 residues. CDR3 amino acids: CAWRLAGQGNTEAFF. DNA for the CDR3: TGTGCCTGGAGGCTCGCGGGACAGGGGAACACTGAAGCTTTCTTT.

This rearrangement joins TRBV7-2 to TRBJ2-7; D unresolved. Germline CDR1 and CDR2: SGHTA and FQGNSA. V gave up 1 base and J gave up 3 bases, with 13 bases separating them. The CDR3 length is 15 residues. CDR3 DNA: TGTGCCAGCAGCTTAGAATCTGGCTCAAACTACGAGCAGTACTTC. Translated, it gives CASSLESGSNYEQYF.

This chain links TRBV5-1 with TRBJ2-2, with 9 bases matching TRBD1. The CDR3 has 15 residues. The J segment lost 5 bases and the V segment lost 7 bases, leaving 9 bases of the junction unmatched. Germline loops: CDR1 SGHRS, CDR2 YFSETQ. The CDR3 coding sequence is TGCGCCAGCCAACAGGGGGCGAGACGGACCGGGGAGCTGTTTTTT. Its translation: CASQQGARRTGELFF.